The clone carrying this T cell receptor (beta chain) appeared once. As yet, its antigen is unknown. The CDR3 runs 12 residues. Trimming stripped 8 bases from V and 6 bases from J, with 11 bases between. This entry comes from a study of metastatic and nonmetastatic thyroid tumors. Across the whole study: Across peripheral blood and tumor or nodule tissue samples taken from malignant and benign thyroid patients, the repertoires were compared with one another. General observations from the study: Reportedly, malignant thyroid tumors had significantly higher TCR beta diversity than benign nodules, in blood and tumor.

Authors' methods: The study's classifier, a distant-metastasis tool for papillary thyroid cancer, was built using CDR3 differences across clinicopathological groups. TCRdb re-analyzed the PCR reads through MiXCR. It is TCRdb's table, rather than the study itself, that gives the V and J calls and clone size. The table shows more than 8,000 clones, with around 40% occurring only once. Patients underwent thyroid surgery, and none had received any treatment before it. This clonotype was obtained from a male donor with papillary thyroid cancer or a benign thyroid nodule (not recorded which). Some clones in this sample may be carry-over from other donors' samples. The chain employs TRBV5-3 and TRBJ2-2; D not resolved. TRBV5-3 falls under the ORF class, with uncertain function. The sample was tumor tissue. CDR3 residues: CASSPRSGELFF. CDR3 coding DNA: TGTGCCAGCAGCCCCCGCTCCGGGGAGCTGTTTTTT.